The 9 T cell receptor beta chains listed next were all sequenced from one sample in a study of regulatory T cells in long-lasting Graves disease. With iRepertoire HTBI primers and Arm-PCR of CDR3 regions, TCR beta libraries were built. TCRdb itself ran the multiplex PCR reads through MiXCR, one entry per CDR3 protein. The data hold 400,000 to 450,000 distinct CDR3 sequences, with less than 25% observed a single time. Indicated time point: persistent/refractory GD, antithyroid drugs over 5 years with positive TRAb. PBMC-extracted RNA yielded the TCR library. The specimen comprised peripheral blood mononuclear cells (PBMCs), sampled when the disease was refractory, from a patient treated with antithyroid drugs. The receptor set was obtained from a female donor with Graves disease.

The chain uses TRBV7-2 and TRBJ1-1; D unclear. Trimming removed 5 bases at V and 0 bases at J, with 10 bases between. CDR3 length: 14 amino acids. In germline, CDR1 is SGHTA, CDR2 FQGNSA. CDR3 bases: TGTGCCAGCAGCATCGACACAGTGAACACTGAAGCTTTCTTT. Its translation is CASSIDTVNTEAFF. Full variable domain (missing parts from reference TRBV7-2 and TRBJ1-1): GAGVSQSPSNKVTEKGKDVELRCDPISGHTALYWYRQSLGQGLEFLIYFQGNSAPDKSGLPSDRFSAERTGGSVSTLTIQRTQQEDSAVYLCASSIDTVNTEAFFGQGTRLTVV.

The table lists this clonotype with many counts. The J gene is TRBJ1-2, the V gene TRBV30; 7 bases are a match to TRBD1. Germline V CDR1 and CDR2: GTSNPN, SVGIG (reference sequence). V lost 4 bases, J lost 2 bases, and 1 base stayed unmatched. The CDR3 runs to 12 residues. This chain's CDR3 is CAWKTGNYGYTF. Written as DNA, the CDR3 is TGTGCCTGGAAGACAGGGAACTATGGCTACACCTTC. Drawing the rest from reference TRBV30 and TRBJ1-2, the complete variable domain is SQTIHQWPATLVQPVGSPLSLECTVEGTSNPNLYWYRQAAGRGLQLLFYSVGIGQISSEVPQNLSASRPQDRQFILSSKKLLLSDSGFYLCAWKTGNYGYTFGSGTRLTVV.

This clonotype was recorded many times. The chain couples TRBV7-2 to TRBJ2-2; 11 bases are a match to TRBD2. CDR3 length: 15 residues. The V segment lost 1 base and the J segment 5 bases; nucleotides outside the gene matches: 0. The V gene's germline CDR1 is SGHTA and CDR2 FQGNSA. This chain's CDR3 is CASSLGTSGTGELFF. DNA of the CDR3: TGTGCCAGCAGCTTAGGGACTAGCGGGACCGGGGAGCTGTTTTTT.

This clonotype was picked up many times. The CDR3 nucleotides are TGTGCCAGCAGCTCCCCCCGGAGGCTAGCGGGAGGGCCATACGAGCAGTACTTC. Amino acids: CASSSPRRLAGGPYEQYF. The J gene is TRBJ2-7, the V gene TRBV11-2; 12 positions agree with TRBD2. The CDR3 extends over 18 amino acids. From germline, CDR1 is SGHAT and CDR2 FQNNGV. V shed 4 bases, J shed 4 bases, and the junction held 14 bases outside the gene matches. The full variable domain, its missing parts supplied by reference TRBV11-2 and TRBJ2-7, is EAGVAQSPRYKIIEKRQSVAFWCNPISGHATLYWYQQILGQGPKLLIQFQNNGVVDDSQLPKDRFSAERLKGVDSTLKIQPAKLEDSAVYLCASSSPRRLAGGPYEQYFGPGTRLTVT.

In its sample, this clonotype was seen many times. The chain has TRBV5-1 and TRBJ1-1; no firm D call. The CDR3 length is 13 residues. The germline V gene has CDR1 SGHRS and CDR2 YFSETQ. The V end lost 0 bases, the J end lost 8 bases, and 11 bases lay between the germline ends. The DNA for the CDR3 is TGCGCCAGCAGCTTGGATGTGAGGACGGAAGCTTTCTTT. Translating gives CASSLDVRTEAFF.

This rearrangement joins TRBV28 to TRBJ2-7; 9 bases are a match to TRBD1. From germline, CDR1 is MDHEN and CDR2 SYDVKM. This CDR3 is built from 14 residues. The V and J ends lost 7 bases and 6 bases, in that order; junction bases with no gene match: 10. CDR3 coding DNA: TGTGCCAGCAAAAAACCGGGACAGGGTGGCGAGCAGTACTTC. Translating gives CASKKPGQGGEQYF.

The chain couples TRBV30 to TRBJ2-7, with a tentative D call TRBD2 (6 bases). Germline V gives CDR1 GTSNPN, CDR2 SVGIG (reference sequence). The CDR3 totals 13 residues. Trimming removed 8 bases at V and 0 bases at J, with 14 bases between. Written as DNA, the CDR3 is TGTGCCGGGACTGGCGGGCGCTCCTACGAGCAGTACTTC. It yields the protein CAGTGGRSYEQYF.

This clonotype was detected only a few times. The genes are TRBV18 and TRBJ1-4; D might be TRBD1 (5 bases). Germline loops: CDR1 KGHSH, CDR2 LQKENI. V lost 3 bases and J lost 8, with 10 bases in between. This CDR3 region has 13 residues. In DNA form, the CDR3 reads TGTGCCAGCTCACCGGGGCGGGACGAAAAACTGTTTTTT. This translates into CASSPGRDEKLFF.

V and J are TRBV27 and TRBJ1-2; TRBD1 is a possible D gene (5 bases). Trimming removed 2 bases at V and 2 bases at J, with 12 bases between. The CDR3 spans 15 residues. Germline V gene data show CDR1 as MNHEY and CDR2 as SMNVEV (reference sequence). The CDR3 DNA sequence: TGTGCCAGCAGTTTAGGGGCCCACGGAAACTATGGCTACACCTTC. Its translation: CASSLGAHGNYGYTF.